The T cell receptor (beta chain) under discussion was sequenced for a study of blood T cell repertoires in COVID-19. This clone has only one observation. In the authors' workflow: Quantification of nucleated cells was approximated via reference gene primer amplification. Repertoires were generated with immunoSEQ multiplex PCR, while TCRdb's copy carries only in-frame clones and drops some. V, J and clone size are those of that table, while D and trimming were read from the DNA. The sample contains roughly 200,000 clones, over 70% of which appear only once. Germline V CDR1 and CDR2: SGDLS, YYNGEE. CDR3 length equals 14 residues. The V end was cut by 3 bases, the J end by 0 bases, with 6 bases between.

The sequencing input was peripheral blood. This TCR came from a woman of 80 years or more with acute or convalescent COVID-19. V and J are TRBV9 and TRBJ2-2, with unresolved D. CDR3 sequence reads: CASSGATNTGELFF. The DNA for the CDR3 is TGTGCCAGCAGCGGCGCTACGAACACCGGGGAGCTGTTTTTT.